The sample holds one count of the clone carrying this TCR beta chain. Original handling: Amplified reference gene primers provided the basis for estimating nucleated cell counts. Measured with immunoSEQ multiplex PCR; TCRdb has only the in-frame clones, and not every one. D and trimming come from the DNA, and the V and J calls and clone size come from that table. The sample holds 180,000 or so clones; around 82% are singletons and the top ten take over 6.5%. V shed 8 bases and J shed 5 bases, with 13 bases lying between them. From germline, CDR1 is LNHDA and CDR2 SQIVND (reference sequence). The CDR3 contains 13 residues. The sample comes from a study of blood T cell repertoires in COVID-19.

This sequence joins TRBV19 and TRBJ2-1; no clear D. Sample: PBMCs or T cells enriched from blood (not recorded which). This clonotype originated in a man aged 35 to 55 who had recovered from COVID-19. The CDR3 DNA sequence: TGTGCCAGTTGTAGAGTGGGCGACAATGAGCAGTTCTTC. Translating gives CASCRVGDNEQFF.